This TCR beta chain was observed in a study of patients and donors after allogeneic stem cell transplantation. TCRdb redid the calling of the RT-PCR reads with MiXCR, one entry per CDR3 protein. The sample contains some 150,000 distinct CDR3 sequences, roughly two fifths of which appear only once. The trim removed 8 bases at V and 6 bases at J, leaving 8 bases unmatched. The CDR3 sequence is 15 residues long. This clonotype was seen just once. The sample consisted of blood, either unsorted or a sorted T cell fraction (not recorded which). The sequence was collected from a human donor who was either an allogeneic HSCT recipient or a stem cell or donor lymphocyte infusion donor (not recorded which). It is not recorded whose cells these are; they may come from a transplant donor. The chain couples TRBV12-3 or TRBV12-4 to TRBJ1-6; 9 bases agree with TRBD1. Here the CDR3 DNA reads TGTGCCAGCCTCTTAGGGACAGGGATTAATTCACCCCTCCACTTT. Translated, it gives CASLLGTGINSPLHF.